These 18 T cell receptor beta chains were sequenced from one sample in a study of blood T cell repertoires in COVID-19. Assay used: immunoSEQ multiplex PCR; TCRdb lists only in-frame clones, some missing. The sample yields 270,000 or so clones, around 90% seen once. The sample was PBMCs or T cells enriched from blood (not recorded which). Receptors were obtained from a woman aged 35 to 49 with acute COVID-19.

The V call is TRBV19, the J call TRBJ1-4; perhaps TRBD1 as D (5 bases). Between the trimmed V and J ends, which lost 8 bases and 7 bases, there was a span of 14 bases. This CDR3 spans 13 amino acids. The germline gives CDR1 LNHDA, CDR2 SQIVND (reference sequence). Here the CDR3 reads CASRGGLGEKLFF. The CDR3 nucleotides read TGTGCCAGTCGGGGGGGATTGGGTGAAAAACTGTTTTTT.

This clone has only one observation. This chain joins TRBV27 and TRBJ2-3; 10 nucleotides line up with TRBD2. Germline lookup yields CDR1 MNHEY and CDR2 SMNVEV (reference sequence). V trimming: 3 bases; J trimming: 1 base; junction bases outside the gene matches: 4. The CDR3 spans 16 residues. CDR3 DNA: TGTGCCAGCAGTTTTCTCCTAGCGGGGGGCACAGATACGCAGTATTTT. Translation gives CASSFLLAGGTDTQYF.

The chain couples TRBV5-1 to TRBJ2-1, with 12 nucleotides matching TRBD2. There are 15 residues in the CDR3. Germline-derived CDR1 and CDR2 are SGHRS and YFSETQ. With V trimmed by 4 bases and J by 4 bases, 3 bases remained unmatched. CDR3 coding DNA: TGCGCCAGCAGCCTGACTAGCGGGGGATACAATGAGCAGTTCTTC. It is translated as CASSLTSGGYNEQFF. The full variable domain, its missing parts supplied by reference TRBV5-1 and TRBJ2-1, is KAGVTQTPRYLIKTRGQQVTLSCSPISGHRSVSWYQQTPGQGLQFLFEYFSETQRNKGNFPGRFSGRQFSNSRSEMNVSTLELGDSALYLCASSLTSGGYNEQFFGPGTRLTVL.

The rearrangement joins TRBV28 to TRBJ1-2; D perhaps matches TRBD1 (6 bases). CDR3 length: 12 residues. V lost 6 bases to trimming and J lost 8 bases, with 13 bases between them. Germline-derived CDR1 and CDR2 are MDHEN and SYDVKM. The CDR3: CASRVRDTGYTF. As DNA, the CDR3 is TGTGCCAGCAGGGTTAGGGACACGGGCTACACCTTC.

The J gene is TRBJ2-4, the V gene TRBV7-9; 8 bases are shared with TRBD2. V was clipped by 2 bases and J by 0 bases; unmatched bases: 0. The CDR3 consists of 15 residues. CDR1 SEHNR and CDR2 FQNEAQ come from the germline V gene (reference sequence). CDR3: CASSLLAGAKNIQYF. The CDR3 DNA is TGTGCCAGCAGCTTACTAGCGGGAGCCAAAAACATTCAGTACTTC. The full variable domain, with the rest looked up from reference TRBV7-9 and TRBJ2-4, is DTGVSQNPRHKITKRGQNVTFRCDPISEHNRLYWYRQTLGQGPEFLTYFQNEAQLEKSRLLSDRFSAERPKGSFSTLEIQRTEQGDSAMYLCASSLLAGAKNIQYFGAGTRLSVL.

About this clone: Within the sample, other DNA sequences also encode this same CDR3. The chain recombines TRBV28 with TRBJ1-5; 7 positions agree with TRBD1. The germline V gene has CDR1 MDHEN and CDR2 SYDVKM. V shed 4 bases, J shed 4 bases, and the junction held 4 bases outside the gene matches. There are 14 residues in the CDR3. The DNA of the CDR3 is TGTGCCAGCAGTTCGACAGGGCGGAATCAGCCCCAGCATTTT. Translating gives CASSSTGRNQPQHF.

The chain combines TRBV4-2 with TRBJ1-3; D ambiguous. This CDR3 has 15 residues. Trimming left V 4 bases short and J 2 bases short, with 12 bases between. Germline lookup yields CDR1 LGHNA and CDR2 YNFKEQ. The CDR3 here is CASSPFAAAGNTIYF. DNA of the CDR3: TGTGCCAGCAGCCCATTTGCAGCGGCTGGAAACACCATATATTTT.

The rearrangement links TRBV7-3 to TRBJ2-3, with TRBD2 as a possible D gene (6 bases). From germline, CDR1 is SGHTA and CDR2 FQGTGA. This CDR3 spans 15 amino acids. V was clipped by 5 bases and J by 0 bases, with 12 bases between them. Here the CDR3 reads CASSKLASSTDTQYF. CDR3 nucleotides: TGTGCCAGCAGCAAGCTAGCGTCTAGCACAGATACGCAGTATTTT.

The chain joins TRBV6-2 or TRBV6-3 to TRBJ2-3; 9 bases align to TRBD2. This CDR3 has 18 residues. The germline gives CDR1 MNHEY, CDR2 SVGEGT. V shed 5 bases, J shed 5 bases, and the junction held 17 bases outside the gene matches. CDR3 sequence reads: CASSSGRNSLSEKDTQYF. The CDR3 DNA reads as TGTGCCAGCAGTAGCGGGAGGAACTCACTCTCGGAGAAAGATACGCAGTATTTT.

This chain links TRBV13 with TRBJ2-7, with a possible D match to TRBD2 (6 bases). The CDR3 contains 13 residues. Trimming removed 5 bases from V and 2 bases from J, with 10 bases in between. Germline V gives CDR1 PRHDT, CDR2 FYEKMQ (reference sequence). As DNA, the CDR3 is TGTGCCAGCAGCCGACTAGGTGCCTACGAGCAGTACTTC. Amino acids: CASSRLGAYEQYF.

The chain is built from TRBV24-1 and TRBJ1-2, with 7 bases identical to TRBD1. The CDR3 runs 14 residues. Losses at the gene ends were 5 bases for V and 4 bases for J; bases not matched to a gene: 6. CDR1 is KGHDR and CDR2 is SFDVKD in the germline V gene. CDR3 region: CATSAPGQAYGYTF. The CDR3 DNA is TGTGCCACCAGTGCTCCTGGACAGGCCTATGGCTACACCTTC.

This rearrangement joins TRBV5-8 to TRBJ1-6; 9 bases are a match to TRBD1. Trimming cost V 4 bases and J 1 base; bases outside gene matches: 6. CDR1 and CDR2 from the germline V gene are SGHTS and YDEGEE. The CDR3 is made up of 17 amino acids. CDR3 region: CASSRQGVGSYNSPLHF. CDR3 in DNA: TGTGCCAGCAGCCGACAGGGGGTAGGGTCCTATAATTCACCCCTCCACTTT. The full variable domain, in which reference TRBV5-8 and TRBJ1-6 provide the parts outside the CDR3, is EAGVTQSPTHLIKTRGQQATLRCSPISGHTSVYWYQQALGLGLQFLLWYDEGEERNRGNFPPRFSGRQFPNYSSELNVNALELEDSALYLCASSRQGVGSYNSPLHFGNGTRLTVT.

This chain uses TRBV18 with TRBJ1-5; 7 bases are a match to TRBD1. J was trimmed by 3 bases and V by 8 bases; bases with no gene match: 1. The CDR3 spans 12 residues. Germline loops: CDR1 KGHSH, CDR2 LQKENI. The CDR3, as DNA: TGTGCCAGCCAGGGGGTCAATCAGCCCCAGCATTTT. The encoded protein is CASQGVNQPQHF.

For the CDR3, the DNA is TGTGCCAGCTCACCAGCACAGGGTTCGGGCACTGAAGCTTTCTTT. Amino acids: CASSPAQGSGTEAFF. The gene calls are TRBV18 and TRBJ1-1, with D maybe TRBD1 (6 bases). This CDR3 has 15 residues. Germline V gene lookup returns CDR1 KGHSH and CDR2 LQKENI. Trimming took 2 bases from V and 4 from J, leaving 14 bases between them.

The V gene is TRBV6-2 or TRBV6-3, the J gene TRBJ1-2, with D perhaps matching TRBD1 (5 bases). Trimming cost V 4 bases and J 8 bases, with 20 bases left between them. CDR1 is MNHEY, CDR2 SVGEGT, per germline. The CDR3 has 15 residues. This CDR3 reads CASSSAGTSSRGYTF. In DNA form, the CDR3 reads TGTGCCAGCAGTTCCGCCGGGACTTCCTCACGAGGCTACACCTTC.

The J gene is TRBJ2-2, the V gene TRBV2, with D possibly matching TRBD1 (5 bases). This CDR3 is 14 amino acids long. The germline V gene has CDR1 SNHLY and CDR2 FYNNEI. V was trimmed by 7 bases and J by 1 base, leaving 10 bases between them. As DNA, the CDR3 is TGTGCCAGCAAGGACCAGGGGAACACCGGGGAGCTGTTTTTT. This encodes CASKDQGNTGELFF.

V usage is TRBV7-9 and J usage is TRBJ1-1; unclear D gene. The V end was cut by 1 base, the J end by 5 bases, with 11 bases between. CDR1 and CDR2 (germline): SEHNR, FQNEAQ (reference sequence). The CDR3 contains 14 residues. The CDR3 protein is CASSLVGVRTEAFF. CDR3 DNA: TGTGCCAGCAGCTTAGTCGGGGTTAGGACTGAAGCTTTCTTT.

The chain links TRBV5-1 to TRBJ1-2, with D perhaps matching TRBD1 (6 bases). Trimming removed 3 bases at V and 1 base at J, with 16 bases between. The CDR3 spans 16 residues. Germline V lookup: CDR1 SGHRS, CDR2 YFSETQ. The CDR3 protein is CASSSTDRWGNYGYTF. The CDR3 nucleotides are TGCGCCAGCAGCTCTACAGACAGGTGGGGTAACTATGGCTACACCTTC.